The 18 T cell receptor beta chains listed next were all sequenced from one sample in a study of blood T cell repertoires in COVID-19. The method was immunoSEQ multiplex PCR; TCRdb's version includes in-frame clones alone and lacks a portion of them. The sample consists of tens of thousands of clones, roughly 93% of them appearing once. Sample: peripheral blood. All receptors derive from a human donor in a cohort sampled during active COVID-19.

The V call is TRBV18, the J call TRBJ2-1; D may be TRBD2 (5 bases). The germline V gene encodes CDR1 KGHSH and CDR2 LQKENI. V gave up 3 bases and J gave up 4 bases, with 16 bases separating them. The CDR3 spans 16 residues. CDR3 in amino acids: CASSPYEGPGYNEQFF. In DNA, the CDR3 is TGTGCCAGCTCACCGTACGAGGGCCCGGGATACAATGAGCAGTTCTTC.

The genes are TRBV7-9 and TRBJ2-3; D is ambiguous. Germline lookup yields CDR1 SEHNR and CDR2 FQNEAQ (reference sequence). The CDR3 loop spans 13 amino acids. V was shortened by 10 bases and J by 3 bases, with 14 bases between the two germline ends. The CDR3 nucleotides are TGTGCCACTCGGGTTTATGCTACAGATACGCAGTATTTT. Amino acid sequence: CATRVYATDTQYF.

This chain uses TRBV12-5 with TRBJ2-2; the match to TRBD1 covers 8 bases. The CDR3 sequence is 15 residues long. Germline V gene sequence: CDR1 LGHNT, CDR2 FRNRAP. With V trimmed by 10 bases and J by 2 bases, 9 bases remained unmatched. The CDR3 DNA sequence: TGTGCTACTATAGGACAGGGCATTAACACCGGGGAGCTGTTTTTT. This gives the protein CATIGQGINTGELFF.

The chain couples TRBV6-1 to TRBJ1-3; tentatively, D is TRBD1 (5 bases). CDR3 size: 16 residues. The V gene's germline CDR1 is MNHNS and CDR2 SASEGT. Trimming took 1 base from V and 0 from J, leaving 10 bases between them. The DNA for the CDR3 is TGTGCCAGCAGTGAAGTAATGGGGGGCTCTGGAAACACCATATATTTT. Its translation: CASSEVMGGSGNTIYF.

The V gene is TRBV9, the J gene TRBJ2-5; 12 nucleotides align to TRBD1. Per germline, CDR1 SGDLS and CDR2 YYNGEE. The CDR3 is made up of 15 amino acids. The V and J ends lost 1 base and 5 bases, in that order; junction bases with no gene match: 3. In DNA form, the CDR3 reads TGTGCCAGCAGCGTACGGGACAGGGGGCGTGAGACCCAGTACTTC. Residues: CASSVRDRGRETQYF.

This clone occurred once. The chain is built from TRBV28 and TRBJ1-1; TRBD1 matches at 8 bases. CDR3 size: 14 residues. The trim removed 5 bases at V and 2 bases at J, leaving 4 bases unmatched. Germline V gene lookup returns CDR1 MDHEN and CDR2 SYDVKM. CDR3 sequence reads: CASSRDRGNTEAFF. The CDR3 DNA reads TGTGCCAGCAGTCGCGACAGGGGAAACACTGAAGCTTTCTTT. The variable domain in full, completed from reference TRBV28 and TRBJ1-1, reads DVKVTQSSRYLVKRTGEKVFLECVQDMDHENMFWYRQDPGLGLRLIYFSYDVKMKEKGDIPEGYSVSREKKERFSLILESASTNQTSMYLCASSRDRGNTEAFFGQGTRLTVV.

CDR3 nucleotides: TGTGCCACCAGAGGCAGGACAGGTCGGGGAGCTAATGAAAAACTGTTTTTT. Its protein is CATRGRTGRGANEKLFF. The rearrangement joins TRBV15 to TRBJ1-4; 7 positions agree with TRBD1. Germline CDR1 LNHNV, CDR2 YYDKDF (reference sequence). This CDR3 is 17 amino acids long. With V trimmed by 6 bases and J by 3 bases, 13 bases remained unmatched.

The V and J genes are TRBV3-1 (or the pseudogene TRBV3-2) and TRBJ2-2, with D perhaps matching TRBD2 (6 bases). CDR1 is LGHDT and CDR2 is YNNKEL in the germline V gene (reference sequence). V was cut by 0 bases and J by 10 bases, with 12 bases left in between. The CDR3 extends over 14 amino acids. The CDR3 loop is CASSQDGRIPELFF. CDR3 coding DNA: TGTGCCAGCAGCCAAGACGGGAGAATTCCGGAGCTGTTTTTT.

The chain joins TRBV15 to TRBJ2-7, with TRBD2 matching over 13 bases. This CDR3 has 16 amino acids. V shed 3 bases and J 7 bases; nucleotides not matched to a gene: 9. Per the germline V gene, CDR1 is LNHNV and CDR2 is YYDKDF (reference sequence). In nucleotides, the CDR3 is TGTGCCACCAGCAGCCGAGGACTAGCGGGAGTGGGAGAGCAGTACTTC. Translation: CATSSRGLAGVGEQYF.

The chain combines TRBV19 with TRBJ1-5; 9 nucleotides line up with TRBD1. This CDR3 has 15 amino acids. Trimming removed 4 bases from V and 0 bases from J; junction bases left unmatched: 1. CDR1 is LNHDA, CDR2 SQIVND, per germline (reference sequence). The CDR3 DNA reads TGTGCCAGTAGTAGGACAGGGGATAGCAATCAGCCCCAGCATTTT. Translating it yields CASSRTGDSNQPQHF.

The CDR3 coding sequence is TGTGCCAGCACCGACAGGGGCCGCAATGAGCAGTTCTTC. Protein sequence: CASTDRGRNEQFF. V gene TRBV28 combines with J gene TRBJ2-1, with 8 bases that match TRBD1. The CDR3 has 13 residues. The germline V gene has CDR1 MDHEN and CDR2 SYDVKM. After removal of 7 bases from V and 6 bases from J, the junction contained 5 bases not matched to a gene.

J is TRBJ2-5 and V is TRBV20-1; D remains ambiguous. Deletions cut 1 base from V and 4 bases from J, with 4 bases between. The CDR3 is 11 residues long. Germline V lookup: CDR1 DFQATT, CDR2 SNEGSKA (reference sequence). DNA for the CDR3: TGCAGTGCTAGAGCAGGAGAGACCCAGTACTTC. Translated: CSARAGETQYF.

V gene TRBV19 combines with J gene TRBJ2-7; D gene uncertain. CDR1 is LNHDA and CDR2 is SQIVND in the germline V gene (reference sequence). This CDR3 has 13 residues. Trimming took 6 bases from V and 3 from J, leaving 12 bases between them. The CDR3 region is CASSAEPYYEQYF. CDR3 nucleotide sequence: TGTGCCAGTAGCGCCGAACCCTACTACGAGCAGTACTTC.

This rearrangement joins TRBV5-1 to TRBJ2-1, with unresolved D. V lost 0 bases and J 3 bases, leaving 7 bases between the germline ends. CDR1 and CDR2 from the germline V gene are SGHRS and YFSETQ. The CDR3 extends over 14 amino acids. The CDR3 loop is CASSLVPGYNEQFF. DNA for the CDR3: TGCGCCAGCAGCTTGGTCCCGGGCTACAATGAGCAGTTCTTC.

The rearrangement uses TRBV4-2 and TRBJ2-2; 12 nucleotides line up with TRBD2. The CDR3 is 17 amino acids. Germline V gene lookup returns CDR1 LGHNA and CDR2 YNFKEQ. With V trimmed by 3 bases and J by 3 bases, 5 bases remained unmatched. The CDR3 sequence is CASSQRTSGIDTGELFF. The DNA of the CDR3 is TGTGCCAGCAGCCAGCGGACTAGCGGGATTGACACCGGGGAGCTGTTTTTT.

This chain links TRBV3-1 (or the pseudogene TRBV3-2) with TRBJ2-2; TRBD1 aligns across 7 bases. CDR1 LGHDT and CDR2 YNNKEL come from the germline V gene (reference sequence). Trimming at V came to 4 bases and at J to 4 bases, leaving 3 bases not matched to a gene. The CDR3 is made up of 14 amino acids. The CDR3 spells CASSRDSLTGELFF. The DNA of the CDR3 is TGTGCCAGCAGCCGGGACAGCCTCACCGGGGAGCTGTTTTTT.

This clone occurred once. This chain connects TRBV6-5 to TRBJ1-1; the match to TRBD1 covers 9 bases. CDR1 is MNHEY, CDR2 SVGAGI, per germline. The CDR3 covers 15 residues. Unmatched junction bases numbered 9, after V lost 5 bases and J lost 5 bases. The DNA of the CDR3 is TGTGCCAGCAGTAGACCCGGGACAGGGAAGACTGAAGCTTTCTTT. It codes for CASSRPGTGKTEAFF.

The chain links TRBV18 to TRBJ2-7; D is perhaps TRBD2 (5 bases). Germline CDR1 is KGHSH and CDR2 is LQKENI. V shed 0 bases and J shed 1 base, with 10 bases lying between them. The CDR3 runs 15 residues. The CDR3 region is CASSPPRGLSYEQYF. The CDR3 nucleotides read TGTGCCAGCTCACCACCGAGAGGGTTGTCCTACGAGCAGTACTTC.